The next 20 T cell receptor beta chains were all read from a single sample in a study of CD8 T cells in Susac syndrome. A quantity of about 0.5 to 1 ug RNA underwent reverse transcription using random hexamers. One entry per CDR3 protein results from TCRdb running MiXCR on the immunoSEQ multiplex PCR reads. The sample holds about 180,000 distinct CDR3 sequences, more than 90% seen once. Material: CD4+ T cells from PBMCs. These receptors all stem from a human donor with multiple sclerosis.

The J gene is TRBJ2-1, the V gene TRBV7-9; possibly TRBD2 for D (5 bases). V dropped 1 base and J dropped 7 bases, with 11 bases sitting between them. This CDR3 is 14 amino acids long. The germline V gene has CDR1 SEHNR and CDR2 FQNEAQ (reference sequence). The CDR3 region has the DNA TGTGCCAGCAGCTTAGGCGGGCCTCTGAATGAGCAGTTCTTC. Amino acid sequence: CASSLGGPLNEQFF.

V and J are TRBV5-6 and TRBJ2-3, with a tentative D call TRBD1 (5 bases). CDR1 is SGHDT and CDR2 is YYEEEE in the germline V gene. Trimming shortened V by 10 bases and J by 5 bases, and 14 bases separated the two germline ends. This CDR3 comprises 12 residues. The CDR3 DNA follows: TGTGCCTGTTCCAGGGTGGGAGATACGCAGTATTTT. This sequence encodes CACSRVGDTQYF.

This chain joins TRBV13 and TRBJ2-7, with 10 bases fitting TRBD1. The CDR3 is made up of 14 amino acids. Germline V gene sequence: CDR1 PRHDT, CDR2 FYEKMQ (reference sequence). With 2 bases clipped from V and 3 bases from J, the junction kept 1 base outside the gene matches. CDR3 coding DNA: TGTGCCAGCAGCTTACGGACAGGGGGCTACGAGCAGTACTTC. Its protein is CASSLRTGGYEQYF.

The chain couples TRBV4-1 to TRBJ2-1, with 8 bases identical to TRBD2. Germline V gene data show CDR1 as MGHRA and CDR2 as YSYEKL. The CDR3 length is 17 residues. Trimming cost V 3 bases and J 0 bases; bases outside gene matches: 7. CDR3 sequence reads: CASSQPLAGRSYNEQFF. CDR3 DNA sequence: TGCGCCAGCAGCCAGCCCCTAGCGGGTCGCTCCTACAATGAGCAGTTCTTC.

V and J are TRBV20-1 and TRBJ2-3, with D possibly matching TRBD2 (5 bases). V lost 3 bases, J lost 2 bases, and 18 bases lay in between. The CDR3 has 16 amino acids. Germline-derived CDR1 and CDR2 are DFQATT and SNEGSKA (reference sequence). The CDR3 DNA is TGCAGTGCTAGCCCCGGTGGTGGCGGACTCACAGATACGCAGTATTTT. This sequence encodes CSASPGGGGLTDTQYF.

The V gene is TRBV27, the J gene TRBJ2-3; 12 bases map to TRBD2. The CDR3 consists of 16 residues. Trimming removed 6 bases from V and 2 bases from J; junction bases left unmatched: 6. CDR1 and CDR2 from the germline V gene are MNHEY and SMNVEV (reference sequence). CDR3 sequence (DNA): TGTGCCAGCAGCCGTAGACTAGCGGGGGCCACAGATACGCAGTATTTT. It specifies CASSRRLAGATDTQYF.

V is TRBV2 and J is TRBJ1-2; no clear D. Per germline, CDR1 SNHLY and CDR2 FYNNEI. Trimming took off 1 base at V and 6 bases at J, with 9 bases between the two ends. The CDR3 consists of 13 residues. CDR3 region: CASSEDRSDGYTF. CDR3 bases: TGTGCCAGCAGTGAAGATCGATCCGATGGCTACACCTTC.

The V call is TRBV12-3 or TRBV12-4, the J call TRBJ2-1; D ambiguous. This CDR3 is built from 13 residues. Trimming pared 6 bases from V and 4 bases from J, leaving 10 bases between. DNA for the CDR3: TGTGCCAGCAGCCAAGACGGTTACAATGAGCAGTTCTTC. It translates to CASSQDGYNEQFF.

CDR3 in DNA: TGCAGTCCCAGAGGGGGAGGTCGCGGCTACACCTTC. It is translated as CSPRGGGRGYTF. The V gene is TRBV20-1, the J gene TRBJ1-2; a weak D match, TRBD1 (6 bases). V was shortened by 8 bases and J by 8 bases, with 18 bases between the two germline ends. This CDR3 is built from 12 residues. The germline V gene encodes CDR1 DFQATT and CDR2 SNEGSKA (reference sequence).

This clonotype was seen once. The chain joins TRBV24-1 to TRBJ1-5, with D possibly being TRBD1 (5 bases). V was pared by 1 base and J by 7 bases, with 7 bases between. This CDR3 region has 13 residues. Germline V gene lookup returns CDR1 KGHDR and CDR2 SFDVKD. CDR3 sequence (DNA): TGTGCCACCAGTGATTTTCAGGGCCAGCCCCAGCATTTT. Translated, it gives CATSDFQGQPQHF.

This rearrangement joins TRBV12-3 or TRBV12-4 to TRBJ1-1; no firm D call. The CDR3 runs to 15 residues. The ends were cut back, 5 bases at V and 1 base at J, with 14 bases in the middle. The DNA for the CDR3 is TGTGCCAGCAGTCCCAGTGGCCTACGGAACACTGAAGCTTTCTTT. It specifies CASSPSGLRNTEAFF.

The chain couples TRBV29-1 to TRBJ2-2; perhaps TRBD1 as D (6 bases). This CDR3 comprises 14 residues. The V gene lost 3 bases and the J gene lost 3 bases, with 11 bases spanning the gap. The V gene's germline CDR1 is SQVTM and CDR2 ANQGSEA. This CDR3 is CSVDRGWYTGELFF. In DNA, the CDR3 is TGCAGCGTTGACAGGGGTTGGTACACCGGGGAGCTGTTTTTT.

This sequence joins TRBV20-1 and TRBJ2-1; 9 bases align to TRBD2. The germline V gene encodes CDR1 DFQATT and CDR2 SNEGSKA (reference sequence). CDR3 length equals 14 residues. V trimming: 6 bases; J trimming: 4 bases; junction bases outside the gene matches: 7. The CDR3 sequence: CSAQSGGPYNEQFF. The CDR3 DNA sequence: TGCAGTGCCCAAAGCGGGGGGCCGTACAATGAGCAGTTCTTC.

The chain carries TRBV30 and TRBJ1-4, with TRBD1 as a possible D gene (6 bases). The CDR3 extends over 12 amino acids. Trimming cost V 8 bases and J 1 base, with 8 bases left between them. Per germline, CDR1 GTSNPN and CDR2 SVGIG (reference sequence). The CDR3 loop is CAGGGTNEKLFF. In DNA, the CDR3 is TGTGCCGGAGGGGGAACTAATGAAAAACTGTTTTTT.

The chain combines TRBV14 with TRBJ1-1; D might be TRBD1 (5 bases). CDR3 length: 15 residues. Germline CDR1 reads SGHDN; CDR2 reads FVKESK. V was trimmed by 2 bases and J by 3 bases, leaving 13 bases between them. CDR3 protein: CASSQWGERDTEAFF. DNA of the CDR3: TGTGCCAGCAGCCAATGGGGGGAAAGAGACACTGAAGCTTTCTTT.

This chain connects TRBV30 to TRBJ1-2; the D gene is possibly TRBD1 (5 bases). Trimming cost V 5 bases and J 9 bases, with 13 bases left between them. Per the germline V gene, CDR1 is GTSNPN and CDR2 is SVGIG (reference sequence). The CDR3 is 11 amino acids. CDR3: CAWSPAGSYTF. The CDR3 DNA sequence: TGTGCCTGGTCGCCGGCAGGGAGCTACACCTTC. The whole variable domain, remainder taken from reference TRBV30 and TRBJ1-2, is SQTIHQWPATLVQPVGSPLSLECTVEGTSNPNLYWYRQAAGRGLQLLFYSVGIGQISSEVPQNLSASRPQDRQFILSSKKLLLSDSGFYLCAWSPAGSYTFGSGTRLTVV.

This clonotype was detected once. V is TRBV7-8 and J is TRBJ2-7; TRBD1 might be the D (6 bases). Germline CDR1 and CDR2: SGHVS and FQNEAQ. The V end lost 2 bases, the J end lost 6 bases, and 11 bases lay between the germline ends. The CDR3 has 13 residues. Written as DNA, the CDR3 is TGTGCCAGCAGCTTATCTCTGGACAGCGAGCAGTACTTC. As protein: CASSLSLDSEQYF.

This sequence joins TRBV29-1 and TRBJ2-3, with TRBD2 identical over 11 bases. The CDR3 is made up of 16 amino acids. Germline assignment: CDR1 SQVTM and CDR2 ANQGSEA. With 6 bases clipped from V and 0 bases from J, the junction kept 8 bases outside the gene matches. DNA for the CDR3: TGCAGCGTCATGACTAGCGGGGTGTCTAGCACAGATACGCAGTATTTT. It yields the protein CSVMTSGVSSTDTQYF.

The chain is built from TRBV7-2 and TRBJ2-3; 7 nucleotides line up with TRBD1. Per germline, CDR1 SGHTA and CDR2 FQGNSA. J lost 3 bases, V lost 3 bases, and 3 bases had no gene match. The CDR3 extends over 14 amino acids. The CDR3 DNA sequence: TGTGCCAGCAGCTTCGACAGGGATACAGATACGCAGTATTTT. Residues: CASSFDRDTDTQYF.

J is TRBJ2-4 and V is TRBV4-2; 7 positions agree with TRBD1. CDR1 is LGHNA and CDR2 is YNFKEQ in the germline V gene. Unmatched junction bases numbered 11, after V lost 1 base and J lost 8 bases. The CDR3 runs 16 residues. The CDR3 sequence is CASSQAITGAGDIQYF. The CDR3 nucleotides are TGTGCCAGCAGCCAAGCAATCACAGGGGCAGGGGACATTCAGTACTTC.